This T cell receptor (beta chain) stems from a study of tumor-infiltrating lymphocytes in primary liver carcinoma. Overall study context: Men and women, 30 to 69 years of age, made up the patients. Between about 4 and 11 cm across, the tumors were all of stage T1-T3 N0M0. Sample yields, roughly 3.5 to 7.13 million productive TCRbeta reads, were similar across the tissue types. Study-level points and caveats: Researchers found tumor-adjacent and tumor-blood pairs overlapped less than tumor region pairs.

This CDR3 is 15 amino acids long. CDR1 is SGHAT, CDR2 FQNNGV, per germline. Each 20-30 mg portion of unsorted bulk tissue served as the source for co-extraction of RNA and DNA. Using a constant-region primer together with ProtoScript II reverse transcriptase, TCR beta cDNA was made from approximately 0.55 ug of total RNA. Employing slightly modified ARM-PCR, three nested multiplex PCR rounds were run, and these gave rise to the TCR beta libraries. Amplification in the first two PCR rounds was performed using TRBV1-TRBV30 forward primers and a C-beta reverse primer for approximately 10 cycles each. TCRdb used MiXCR to reprocess the multiplex PCR reads, holding one entry per CDR3 protein. The repertoire has 100,000 to 150,000 distinct CDR3 sequences, approximately 64% of them found once; the top ten carry roughly 7.9%. Comment on this clonotype: No antigen is known for it. At one end, the junction sequence differs from germline, possibly due to a read error.

This rearrangement joins TRBV11-2 to TRBJ1-2; D possibly corresponds to TRBD1 (6 bases). The specimen sequenced was liver tumor tissue from sampling region 3. Regarding subset: tumor region T3, left-lateral pole. The receptor was derived from a woman aged 55 to 70 with primary liver carcinoma and hepatitis B virus infection. CDR3 sequence: CASSSAGGPNYGYTF. CDR3 coding DNA: TGCGCCAGCAGCTCAGCCGGGGGGCCGAACTATGGCTACACCTTT.